This entry lists 25 T cell receptor beta chains sequenced from one sample in a study of T cell repertoires in cytomegalovirus infection. Each CDR3 protein is one row after TCRdb ran MiXCR on the reads. This sample has a few hundred thousand distinct CDR3 sequences, with about a sixth found just once. The sequencing sample was made of CD8+ T cells from PBMCs. These receptors were obtained from a human donor in good health (CMV status not recorded). Some clones in this sample may be carry-over from other donors' samples.

In its sample, this clonotype was seen a few times. The gene calls are TRBV5-5 and TRBJ2-1; 9 nucleotides align to TRBD1. J was trimmed by 8 bases and V by 3 bases; bases with no gene match: 18. CDR3 length: 18 residues. In germline, CDR1 is SGHKS, CDR2 YYEKEE (reference sequence). This chain's CDR3 is CASSSTAVKTGGIDEQFF. CDR3 sequence (DNA): TGTGCCAGCAGCTCGACCGCGGTGAAGACAGGGGGGATCGATGAGCAGTTCTTC.

This clonotype was picked up a small number of times. The genes are TRBV7-9 and TRBJ2-7; D is possibly TRBD1 or TRBD2 (7 bases each). The V gene lost 5 bases and the J gene lost 7 bases, with 24 bases spanning the gap. Germline CDR1 SEHNR, CDR2 FQNEAQ (reference sequence). The CDR3 runs to 16 residues. The CDR3 region has the DNA TGTGCCAGCAGCCCACCTACCGGACAGGCCGGGGGGGAGCAGTACTTC. It specifies CASSPPTGQAGGEQYF.

A few counts support this clonotype. The chain is built from TRBV4-3 and TRBJ2-1; no clear D. This CDR3 region has 15 residues. CDR1 is LGHNA, CDR2 YSLEER, per germline. V lost 1 base and J lost 0, with 7 bases in between. The chain's CDR3 is CASSQAPSSYNEQFF. For the CDR3, the DNA is TGCGCCAGCAGCCAAGCCCCCAGCTCCTACAATGAGCAGTTCTTC.

The sample holds many counts of this clonotype. The rearrangement uses TRBV7-6 and TRBJ1-2, with unresolved D. The ends were cut back, 3 bases at V and 8 bases at J, with 10 bases in the middle. CDR1 is SGHVS and CDR2 is FNYEAQ in the germline V gene. The CDR3 sequence is 12 residues long. The CDR3 sequence is CASSLTGLGYTF. As DNA, the CDR3 is TGTGCCAGCAGCTTGACGGGCCTCGGCTACACCTTC.

The sample holds many counts of this clonotype. The gene calls are TRBV4-2 and TRBJ1-4, with D unclear. Germline CDR1 and CDR2: LGHNA and YNFKEQ. V was pared by 4 bases and J by 2 bases, with 11 bases between. This CDR3 has 15 amino acids. CDR3 region: CASSPERATNEKLFF. CDR3 nucleotides: TGTGCCAGCAGCCCAGAACGAGCCACTAATGAAAAACTGTTTTTT.

This clonotype was counted only a few times. This chain links TRBV20-1 with TRBJ1-5; D may be TRBD1 (6 bases). V shed 2 bases and J shed 4 bases, with 21 bases lying between them. The CDR3 covers 17 residues. CDR1 is DFQATT, CDR2 SNEGSKA, per germline (reference sequence). In DNA form, the CDR3 reads TGCAGTGCTAGACCGTACGATTTACAGGGTAGAAATCAGCCCCAGCATTTT. It is translated as CSARPYDLQGRNQPQHF.

This clonotype has a handful of counts. The chain links TRBV5-1 to TRBJ2-3, with D hard to call. V was pared by 2 bases and J by 2 bases, with 9 bases between. The CDR3 is made up of 14 amino acids. The V gene's germline CDR1 is SGHRS and CDR2 YFSETQ. CDR3 DNA sequence: TGCGCCAGCAGCTTTACACGATTCACAGATACGCAGTATTTT. The encoded protein is CASSFTRFTDTQYF. The entire variable domain, with the rest obtained from reference TRBV5-1 and TRBJ2-3, is as follows: KAGVTQTPRYLIKTRGQQVTLSCSPISGHRSVSWYQQTPGQGLQFLFEYFSETQRNKGNFPGRFSGRQFSNSRSEMNVSTLELGDSALYLCASSFTRFTDTQYFGPGTRLTVL.

This clonotype occurred a few times. The V call is TRBV28, the J call TRBJ1-3, with D possibly matching TRBD1 (5 bases). CDR1 and CDR2 (germline): MDHEN, SYDVKM. This CDR3 contains 14 residues. The V and J ends lost 3 bases and 3 bases respectively, with 9 bases between them. The CDR3 DNA sequence: TGTGCCAGCAGTTTCATAGGGGATGGAAACACCATATATTTT. It codes for CASSFIGDGNTIYF.

This clonotype was seen at least ten times. The chain joins TRBV7-2 to TRBJ2-7, with no clear D. The CDR3 extends over 12 amino acids. V was trimmed by 2 bases and J by 0 bases, leaving 2 bases between them. Germline CDR1 and CDR2: SGHTA and FQGNSA. CDR3 sequence reads: CASSLFSYEQYF. CDR3 sequence (DNA): TGTGCCAGCAGCTTATTCTCCTACGAGCAGTACTTC. Supplemented by reference TRBV7-2 and TRBJ2-7, the full variable domain reads GAGVSQSPSNKVTEKGKDVELRCDPISGHTALYWYRQSLGQGLEFLIYFQGNSAPDKSGLPSDRFSAERTGGSVSTLTIQRTQQEDSAVYLCASSLFSYEQYFGPGTRLTVT.

The table lists this clonotype with many counts. The chain is built from TRBV7-2 and TRBJ1-1; a weak D match, TRBD1 (6 bases). The CDR3 runs 15 residues. Germline lookup yields CDR1 SGHTA and CDR2 FQGNSA. Trimming cost V 1 base and J 11 bases, with 20 bases left between them. The CDR3 bases are TGTGCCAGCAGCTTAGAGGGCGGCGGGGGCTCGGGCGCTTTCTTT. It codes for CASSLEGGGGSGAFF.

The CDR3 reads CASSESFLGQAKVFF. As DNA, the CDR3 is TGTGCCAGCAGTGAATCATTTTTGGGTCAGGCGAAGGTGTTTTTT. The J gene is TRBJ1-4, the V gene TRBV2; D call uncertain. This CDR3 has 15 amino acids. The V gene's germline CDR1 is SNHLY and CDR2 FYNNEI. The V and J ends lost 2 bases and 15 bases respectively, with 22 bases between them.

This chain joins TRBV11-2 and TRBJ2-5, with D uncertain. Germline CDR1 and CDR2: SGHAT and FQNNGV. The V and J ends lost 1 base and 2 bases respectively, with 11 bases between them. This CDR3 comprises 15 residues. This CDR3 reads CASSLGYGPQETQYF. Here the CDR3 DNA reads TGTGCCAGCAGCTTAGGATACGGACCGCAAGAGACCCAGTACTTC.

This clonotype was counted between two and nine times. The chain recombines TRBV28 with TRBJ2-7; D is unclear. V was pared by 6 bases and J by 1 base, with 10 bases between. Germline V lookup: CDR1 MDHEN, CDR2 SYDVKM. The CDR3 runs to 13 residues. The DNA of the CDR3 is TGTGCCAGCAGCCATCAAGGGTCCTACGAGCAGTACTTC. Its protein is CASSHQGSYEQYF.

The J gene is TRBJ1-6, the V gene TRBV19, with 8 bases matching TRBD1. The CDR3 sequence is 17 residues long. V shed 8 bases and J 0 bases; nucleotides not matched to a gene: 9. Germline assignment: CDR1 LNHDA and CDR2 SQIVND (reference sequence). The chain's CDR3 is CASDRGHLNSYNSPLHF. CDR3 sequence (DNA): TGTGCCAGTGACAGGGGACACCTGAACTCCTATAATTCACCCCTCCACTTT.

The sample holds a few counts of this clonotype. The chain links TRBV29-1 to TRBJ2-7; no clear D gene. There are 12 residues in the CDR3. Germline-derived CDR1 and CDR2 are SQVTM and ANQGSEA. Between the trimmed V and J ends, which lost 2 bases and 2 bases, there was a span of 7 bases. CDR3: CSVELGPYEQYF. The CDR3 nucleotides are TGCAGCGTTGAACTAGGTCCCTACGAGCAGTACTTC.

This clonotype was recorded many times. The chain couples TRBV7-8 to TRBJ2-1, with D uncertain. CDR1 and CDR2 (germline): SGHVS, FQNEAQ. V lost 3 bases, J lost 4 bases, and 10 bases lay in between. The CDR3 totals 14 residues. CDR3 coding DNA: TGTGCCAGCAGCTTCATGGACCTTTACAATGAGCAGTTCTTC. Translation gives CASSFMDLYNEQFF.

V gene TRBV5-5 combines with J gene TRBJ2-3; D unresolved. V dropped 3 bases and J dropped 2 bases, with 13 bases sitting between them. The germline V gene has CDR1 SGHKS and CDR2 YYEKEE (reference sequence). The CDR3 sequence is 15 residues long. As DNA, the CDR3 is TGTGCCAGCAGCTACTATCCCTTATTCACAGATACGCAGTATTTT. Its protein product is CASSYYPLFTDTQYF.

This chain connects TRBV6-8 to TRBJ1-1, with a weak D call TRBD1 (5 bases). The germline V gene has CDR1 MNHGY and CDR2 SAAAGT. The CDR3 totals 11 residues. Trimming took 6 bases from V and 11 from J, leaving 13 bases between them. The CDR3 region has the DNA TGTGCCAGCAGCCTGGGGGAGACGGCTTTCTTT. This codes for CASSLGETAFF.

In this sample, this clonotype turned up many times. The rearrangement links TRBV6-6 to TRBJ1-1, with unresolved D. Trimming removed 11 bases from V and 1 base from J, with 17 bases in between. The CDR3 is 14 residues long. The germline V gene has CDR1 MNHNY and CDR2 SVGAGI (reference sequence). The CDR3 sequence: CAGATDWSNTEAFF. The CDR3 bases are TGTGCCGGAGCGACGGACTGGTCGAACACTGAAGCTTTCTTT.

V and J are TRBV9 and TRBJ1-2; D may be TRBD1 (5 bases). Trimming took off 3 bases at V and 4 bases at J, with 19 bases between the two ends. This CDR3 is 16 amino acids long. The germline V gene encodes CDR1 SGDLS and CDR2 YYNGEE. This CDR3 is CASSAGLQEALYGYTF. CDR3 in DNA: TGTGCCAGCAGCGCCGGATTACAGGAAGCTCTCTATGGCTACACCTTC.

This clonotype was detected only a few times. The rearrangement uses TRBV12-3 or TRBV12-4 and TRBJ1-5, with D tentatively TRBD1 (5 bases). Trimming left V 1 base short and J 9 bases short, with 16 bases between. The CDR3 is made up of 15 amino acids. The CDR3 reads CASSLGRVRNVPQHF. The CDR3 DNA follows: TGTGCCAGCAGTTTAGGCAGGGTAAGAAATGTGCCCCAGCATTTT.

This clonotype was detected ten times or more. The rearrangement joins TRBV6-6 to TRBJ1-1, with D unclear. CDR3 length equals 15 residues. V was shortened by 7 bases and J by 1 base, with 16 bases between the two germline ends. Germline CDR1 is MNHNY and CDR2 is SVGAGI (reference sequence). The CDR3 nucleotides read TGTGCCAGCACCGAGCCCCTCGGCGGGAACACTGAAGCTTTCTTT. It specifies CASTEPLGGNTEAFF.

The chain joins TRBV6-4 to TRBJ1-2; a possible D gene is TRBD1 (5 bases). Per germline, CDR1 MRHNA and CDR2 SNTAGT. The CDR3 has 13 residues. The V and J ends lost 3 bases and 6 bases respectively, with 11 bases between them. The chain's CDR3 is CASSEDSRHGYTF. The CDR3 nucleotides are TGTGCCAGCAGTGAAGACAGTCGTCATGGCTACACCTTC.

This clonotype was counted only a few times. The rearrangement links TRBV11-2 to TRBJ2-2; D remains ambiguous. V lost 2 bases, J lost 9 bases, and 7 bases lay in between. Germline-derived CDR1 and CDR2 are SGHAT and FQNNGV. This CDR3 is built from 12 residues. The CDR3 protein is CASSLLMRELFF. DNA for the CDR3: TGTGCCAGCAGCTTACTAATGAGGGAGCTGTTTTTT.

This clonotype was counted between two and nine times. This chain connects TRBV28 to TRBJ1-1, with TRBD1 matching 8 bases. The germline V gene encodes CDR1 MDHEN and CDR2 SYDVKM. CDR3 size: 19 residues. The V gene end was trimmed by 4 bases and the J gene end by 1 base; junction bases not matched to a gene: 17. The CDR3 reads CASSSHDRGRGLPNTEAFF. CDR3 nucleotide sequence: TGTGCCAGCAGTTCTCACGACAGGGGCCGGGGGCTGCCGAACACTGAAGCTTTCTTT.